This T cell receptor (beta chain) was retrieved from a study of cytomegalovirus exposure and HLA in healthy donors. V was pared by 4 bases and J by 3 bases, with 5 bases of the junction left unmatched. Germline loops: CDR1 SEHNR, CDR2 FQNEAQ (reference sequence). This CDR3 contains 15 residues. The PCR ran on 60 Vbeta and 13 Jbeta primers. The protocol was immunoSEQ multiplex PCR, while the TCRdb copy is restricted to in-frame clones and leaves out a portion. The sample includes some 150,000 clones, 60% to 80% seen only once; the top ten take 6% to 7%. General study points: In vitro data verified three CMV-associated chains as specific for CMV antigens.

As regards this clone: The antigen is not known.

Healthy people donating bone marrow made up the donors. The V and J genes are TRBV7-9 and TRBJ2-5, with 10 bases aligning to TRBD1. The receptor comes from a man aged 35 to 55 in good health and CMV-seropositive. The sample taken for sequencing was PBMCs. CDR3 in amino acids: CASSWGQGPKETQYF. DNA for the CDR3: TGTGCCAGCAGCTGGGGACAGGGGCCCAAAGAGACCCAGTACTTC.